These 28 T cell receptor beta chains were sequenced from one sample in a study of control samples from healthy donors and cancer patients. The data were produced by immunoSEQ multiplex PCR, yet TCRdb's version contains in-frame clones alone and is incomplete. Of around 130,000 clones listed, around 93% are singletons. Sequenced material: blood. These receptors came from a man aged 18 to 35 in good health.

The chain links TRBV6-5 to TRBJ1-5; possibly TRBD1 for D (5 bases). The germline V gene has CDR1 MNHEY and CDR2 SVGAGI. With 2 bases removed from V and 0 bases from J, the gap between germline ends came to 11 bases. CDR3 length: 16 amino acids. CDR3 sequence: CASSYTRGSSNQPQHF. The CDR3 DNA reads as TGTGCCAGCAGTTACACCCGGGGGAGTAGCAATCAGCCCCAGCATTTT.

The rearrangement links TRBV18 to TRBJ2-2, with a possible D match to TRBD2 (5 bases). The CDR3 is 15 residues long. Germline V gene data show CDR1 as KGHSH and CDR2 as LQKENI. V shed 0 bases and J shed 3 bases, with 8 bases lying between them. Here the CDR3 reads CASSPPIGDTGELFF. DNA for the CDR3: TGTGCCAGCTCACCACCTATCGGGGACACCGGGGAGCTGTTTTTT. Full variable domain (rest looked up from reference TRBV18 and TRBJ2-2): NAGVMQNPRHLVRRRGQEARLRCSPMKGHSHVYWYRQLPEEGLKFMVYLQKENIIDESGMPKERFSAEFPKEGPSILRIQQVVRGDSAAYFCASSPPIGDTGELFFGEGSRLTVL.

The chain recombines TRBV11-3 with TRBJ1-2, with unresolved D. V was trimmed by 2 bases and J by 0 bases, leaving 13 bases between them. The CDR3 is made up of 16 amino acids. Germline CDR1 reads SGHNT; CDR2 reads YENEEA. The chain's CDR3 is CASSLSQPPSNYGYTF. CDR3 in DNA: TGTGCCAGCAGCTTATCACAGCCGCCGTCTAACTATGGCTACACCTTC.

The CDR3 spells CASSTHRTGRDTEAFF. In nucleotides, the CDR3 is TGTGCCAGTAGTACCCACCGGACAGGGAGGGACACTGAAGCTTTCTTT. The V gene is TRBV19, the J gene TRBJ1-1; 8 nucleotides match TRBD1. Germline V gene lookup returns CDR1 LNHDA and CDR2 SQIVND (reference sequence). This CDR3 comprises 16 residues. Unmatched junction bases numbered 10, after V lost 4 bases and J lost 3 bases.

The J gene is TRBJ1-2, the V gene TRBV5-5, with a possible D match to TRBD1 (5 bases). The CDR3 runs 16 residues. Trimming left V 4 bases short and J 4 bases short, with 20 bases between. Germline assignment: CDR1 SGHKS and CDR2 YYEKEE (reference sequence). The CDR3 protein is CASSGGPGIFGYGYTF. The CDR3 DNA is TGTGCCAGCAGCGGGGGACCAGGCATATTCGGCTATGGCTACACCTTC.

V gene TRBV2 combines with J gene TRBJ1-1, with D unclear. The CDR3 sequence is 12 residues long. Germline V gene sequence: CDR1 SNHLY, CDR2 FYNNEI. V lost 0 bases, J lost 9 bases, and 8 bases lay in between. Here the CDR3 reads CASSEAATQAFF. The DNA for the CDR3 is TGTGCCAGCAGTGAAGCGGCGACACAAGCTTTCTTT.

This sequence joins TRBV5-5 and TRBJ1-5; 8 nucleotides agree with TRBD1. Trimming took 5 bases from V and 7 from J; bases not matched to a gene: 11. This CDR3 has 15 residues. In germline, CDR1 is SGHKS, CDR2 YYEKEE (reference sequence). CDR3 protein: CASRTQPGGRQPQHF. DNA of the CDR3: TGTGCCAGCAGGACGCAGCCAGGGGGCCGCCAGCCCCAGCATTTT.

This chain links TRBV7-8 with TRBJ1-5; 8 nucleotides agree with TRBD1. In germline, CDR1 is SGHVS, CDR2 FQNEAQ. The ends lost 2 bases at V and 2 bases at J; junction bases unmatched: 8. The CDR3 has 17 residues. This CDR3 is CASSLRAPGQGNQPQHF. CDR3 DNA: TGTGCCAGCAGCTTACGGGCCCCGGGACAGGGCAATCAGCCCCAGCATTTT.

The rearrangement uses TRBV11-2 and TRBJ1-1; 7 bases line up with TRBD1. Losses at the gene ends were 7 bases for V and 5 bases for J; bases not matched to a gene: 7. The CDR3 length is 13 residues. CDR1 and CDR2 from the germline V gene are SGHAT and FQNNGV. The CDR3 bases are TGTGCCAGCACCCGGGACAGAAGTACTGAAGCTTTCTTT. Amino acids: CASTRDRSTEAFF.

The genes are TRBV30 and TRBJ1-1; 10 positions match TRBD1. CDR3 length: 19 amino acids. Germline trimming cut 2 bases from V and 3 bases from J; bases unmatched to any gene: 18. In germline, CDR1 is GTSNPN, CDR2 SVGIG (reference sequence). In DNA, the CDR3 is TGTGCCTGGAGTCCCATCGGACAGGGGGAGGCTGAGTCGGACACTGAAGCTTTCTTT. It encodes CAWSPIGQGEAESDTEAFF. Full variable domain (outside the CDR3, taken from reference TRBV30 and TRBJ1-1): SQTIHQWPATLVQPVGSPLSLECTVEGTSNPNLYWYRQAAGRGLQLLFYSVGIGQISSEVPQNLSASRPQDRQFILSSKKLLLSDSGFYLCAWSPIGQGEAESDTEAFFGQGTRLTVV.

The V gene is TRBV5-1, the J gene TRBJ1-1; 9 nucleotides align to TRBD1. The germline gives CDR1 SGHRS, CDR2 YFSETQ. The J segment lost 5 bases and the V segment lost 6 bases, leaving 8 bases of the junction unmatched. The CDR3 covers 14 residues. The CDR3 region is CASTLQGAQTEAFF. CDR3 nucleotides: TGCGCCAGCACCTTACAGGGGGCGCAGACTGAAGCTTTCTTT.

This clone occurred once. The chain joins TRBV11-3 to TRBJ2-2; 8 bases fit TRBD2. The V gene's germline CDR1 is SGHNT and CDR2 YENEEA. V was pared by 1 base and J by 0 bases, with 1 base of the junction left unmatched. This CDR3 region has 16 residues. CDR3 DNA sequence: TGTGCCAGCAGCTTAGGGACTAGCACGAACACCGGGGAGCTGTTTTTT. Its translation is CASSLGTSTNTGELFF.

This clone is a singleton in its sample. The chain combines TRBV30 with TRBJ2-2, with TRBD2 matching over 15 bases. The germline CDR1 and CDR2 sequences are GTSNPN and SVGIG (reference sequence). The CDR3 loop spans 17 amino acids. Trimming at V came to 5 bases and at J to 2 bases, leaving 6 bases not matched to a gene. The CDR3 nucleotides are TGTGCCTGGCTCGGACTAGCGGGGGGGAGCAACACCGGGGAGCTGTTTTTT. Its protein product is CAWLGLAGGSNTGELFF.

The chain joins TRBV3-1 (or the pseudogene TRBV3-2) to TRBJ2-5; D is perhaps TRBD1 or TRBD2 (5 bases each). CDR1 and CDR2 from the germline V gene are LGHDT and YNNKEL (reference sequence). CDR3 length: 16 amino acids. V lost 4 bases and J 5 bases, leaving 20 bases between the germline ends. CDR3 DNA sequence: TGTGCCAGCAGCCCCCCACCGGACGGGGCGAGTGAGACCCAGTACTTC. This codes for CASSPPPDGASETQYF.

The rearrangement links TRBV18 to TRBJ1-2; possible D gene TRBD1, 5 bases. The CDR3 spans 14 residues. The germline V gene has CDR1 KGHSH and CDR2 LQKENI. The V end was cut by 2 bases, the J end by 4 bases, with 11 bases between. This CDR3 is CASSPRGEAYGYTF. CDR3 DNA sequence: TGTGCCAGCTCACCAAGGGGTGAGGCCTATGGCTACACCTTC. The full variable domain, completed using reference TRBV18 and TRBJ1-2, is NAGVMQNPRHLVRRRGQEARLRCSPMKGHSHVYWYRQLPEEGLKFMVYLQKENIIDESGMPKERFSAEFPKEGPSILRIQQVVRGDSAAYFCASSPRGEAYGYTFGSGTRLTVV.

This clone showed up just a few times. The J gene is TRBJ1-6, the V gene TRBV30, with D uncertain. This CDR3 is 16 amino acids long. Germline V gene data show CDR1 as GTSNPN and CDR2 as SVGIG (reference sequence). The V and J ends lost 3 bases and 0 bases respectively, with 12 bases between them. CDR3 nucleotide sequence: TGTGCCTGGAGGAAAGAGTTAAACTCCTATAATTCACCCCTCCACTTT. It is translated as CAWRKELNSYNSPLHF. Together with reference TRBV30 and TRBJ1-6, the CDR3 gives the full variable domain: SQTIHQWPATLVQPVGSPLSLECTVEGTSNPNLYWYRQAAGRGLQLLFYSVGIGQISSEVPQNLSASRPQDRQFILSSKKLLLSDSGFYLCAWRKELNSYNSPLHFGNGTRLTVT.

CDR3 amino acids: CASSVRTGGETQYF. CDR3 nucleotide sequence: TGTGCCAGTAGTGTACGGACGGGAGGAGAGACCCAGTACTTC. The genes are TRBV19 and TRBJ2-5; 7 bases are shared with TRBD2. The V gene's germline CDR1 is LNHDA and CDR2 SQIVND (reference sequence). The CDR3 extends over 14 amino acids. Trimming cost V 5 bases and J 4 bases; bases outside gene matches: 7.

The gene calls are TRBV2 and TRBJ1-1; the D gene is possibly TRBD1 (5 bases). Germline V gene lookup returns CDR1 SNHLY and CDR2 FYNNEI. V lost 1 base to trimming and J lost 3 bases, with 15 bases between them. The CDR3 spans 16 residues. This CDR3 is CASSEESGSFDTEAFF. As DNA, the CDR3 is TGTGCCAGCAGTGAAGAGTCAGGGTCTTTCGACACTGAAGCTTTCTTT.

The V call is TRBV21-1, the J call TRBJ2-2; the table assigns TRBD1, which was not confirmed against the DNA. TRBV21-1 is described as a pseudogene. The CDR3 has 15 amino acids. CDR3 nucleotides: TGTGCCAGCAGCAAAGGCAGGAAGAACACCGGGGAGCTGTTTTTT. Translated: CASSKGRKNTGELFF.

V and J are TRBV19 and TRBJ1-1; maybe TRBD1 (5 bases). This CDR3 region has 18 residues. Germline values: CDR1 LNHDA, CDR2 SQIVND (reference sequence). The V end lost 3 bases, the J end lost 5 bases, and 25 bases lay between the germline ends. In nucleotides, the CDR3 is TGTGCCAGTAGTATTATCCGTACAGCAGGGAAGGTGAGAACTGAAGCTTTCTTT. Its translation is CASSIIRTAGKVRTEAFF.

The rearrangement joins TRBV19 to TRBJ2-5, with D perhaps matching TRBD1 (5 bases). Germline values: CDR1 LNHDA, CDR2 SQIVND (reference sequence). The germline V and J ends were trimmed by 3 bases and 2 bases, with 7 bases remaining between them. This CDR3 comprises 13 residues. CDR3 sequence (DNA): TGTGCCAGTAGTATTGACAGTCAAGAGACCCAGTACTTC. The encoded protein is CASSIDSQETQYF.

This chain joins TRBV11-2 and TRBJ2-2; 14 positions match TRBD2. V lost 6 bases and J lost 5; bases outside the gene matches: 11. Germline-derived CDR1 and CDR2 are SGHAT and FQNNGV. The CDR3 contains 18 residues. The CDR3 region is CASSLRLAGGPLTGELFF. The CDR3 coding sequence is TGTGCCAGCAGTCTTAGACTAGCGGGGGGGCCTTTGACCGGGGAGCTGTTTTTT.

The rearrangement uses TRBV6-6 and TRBJ1-1; D is uncertain. CDR1 MNHNY and CDR2 SVGAGI come from the germline V gene (reference sequence). V dropped 4 bases and J dropped 0 bases, with 6 bases sitting between them. The CDR3 has 13 residues. The CDR3 DNA reads as TGTGCCAGCAGTTCCGCTCTGAACACTGAAGCTTTCTTT. As protein: CASSSALNTEAFF.

The chain is built from TRBV2 and TRBJ1-3, with D perhaps TRBD1 (6 bases). V lost 6 bases, J lost 0 bases, and 15 bases lay in between. CDR1 and CDR2 (germline): SNHLY, FYNNEI. This CDR3 contains 16 residues. CDR3 region: CASRWGATDSGNTIYF. CDR3 coding DNA: TGTGCCAGCAGATGGGGGGCGACCGACTCTGGAAACACCATATATTTT.

The chain couples TRBV6-5 to TRBJ1-2, with D hard to call. The CDR3 loop spans 13 amino acids. Germline V gene sequence: CDR1 MNHEY, CDR2 SVGAGI. Trimming took 5 bases from V and 8 from J, leaving 15 bases between them. The CDR3 here is CASSQPNGWGYTF. Written as DNA, the CDR3 is TGTGCCAGCAGTCAACCAAACGGCTGGGGCTACACCTTC.

The rearrangement links TRBV29-1 to TRBJ1-5; 8 bases align to TRBD1. Looked up from germline, CDR1 is SQVTM and CDR2 is ANQGSEA. V gave up 6 bases and J gave up 6 bases; unmatched junction bases: 4. CDR3 length equals 12 residues. This CDR3 is CSVGQVGQPQHF. The DNA of the CDR3 is TGCAGCGTGGGACAGGTGGGTCAGCCCCAGCATTTT.

The chain uses TRBV5-8 and TRBJ2-1, with no clear D. Germline V lookup: CDR1 SGHTS, CDR2 YDEGEE. The CDR3 extends over 15 amino acids. V gave up 4 bases and J gave up 0 bases, with 11 bases separating them. The CDR3 is CASSLYFSSYNEQFF. CDR3 in DNA: TGTGCCAGCAGCCTTTATTTTAGCTCCTACAATGAGCAGTTCTTC.

The J gene is TRBJ2-3, the V gene TRBV6-5, with a possible D match to TRBD2 (5 bases). This CDR3 is built from 16 residues. Germline CDR1 MNHEY, CDR2 SVGAGI. The V gene lost 0 bases and the J gene lost 0 bases, with 10 bases spanning the gap. Here the CDR3 DNA reads TGTGCCAGCAGTTACTCGAGAGGGCAAAGCACAGATACGCAGTATTTT. Its protein product is CASSYSRGQSTDTQYF.